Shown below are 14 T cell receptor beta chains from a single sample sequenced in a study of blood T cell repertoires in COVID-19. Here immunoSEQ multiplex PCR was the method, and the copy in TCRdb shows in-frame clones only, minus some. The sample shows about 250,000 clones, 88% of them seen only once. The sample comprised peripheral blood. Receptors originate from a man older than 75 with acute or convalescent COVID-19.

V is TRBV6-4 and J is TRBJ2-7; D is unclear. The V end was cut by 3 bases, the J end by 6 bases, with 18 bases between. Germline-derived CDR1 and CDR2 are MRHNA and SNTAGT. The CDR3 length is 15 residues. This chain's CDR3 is CASSDSNQEPAEQYF. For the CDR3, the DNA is TGTGCCAGCAGTGATTCGAATCAGGAACCAGCCGAGCAGTACTTC.

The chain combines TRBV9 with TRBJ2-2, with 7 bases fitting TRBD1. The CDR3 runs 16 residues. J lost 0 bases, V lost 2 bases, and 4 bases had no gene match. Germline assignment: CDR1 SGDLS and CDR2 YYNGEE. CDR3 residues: CASSVGTEANTGELFF. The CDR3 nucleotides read TGTGCCAGCAGCGTCGGGACAGAGGCGAACACCGGGGAGCTGTTTTTT.

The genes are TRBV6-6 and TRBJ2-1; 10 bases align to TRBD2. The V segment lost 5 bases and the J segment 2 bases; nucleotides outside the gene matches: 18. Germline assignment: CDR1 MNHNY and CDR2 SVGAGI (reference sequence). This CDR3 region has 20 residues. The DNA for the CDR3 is TGTGCCAGCAGTCCCCCGAGAGCGGGGGGGCCTTCCCGGCCCTACAATGAGCAGTTCTTC. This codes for CASSPPRAGGPSRPYNEQFF.

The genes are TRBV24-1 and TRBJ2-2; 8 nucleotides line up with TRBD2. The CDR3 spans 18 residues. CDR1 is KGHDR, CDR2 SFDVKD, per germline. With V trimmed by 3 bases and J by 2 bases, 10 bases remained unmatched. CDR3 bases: TGTGCCACCAGTGATGCGGGAGGAAGGTCGACCAACACCGGGGAGCTGTTTTTT. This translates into CATSDAGGRSTNTGELFF.

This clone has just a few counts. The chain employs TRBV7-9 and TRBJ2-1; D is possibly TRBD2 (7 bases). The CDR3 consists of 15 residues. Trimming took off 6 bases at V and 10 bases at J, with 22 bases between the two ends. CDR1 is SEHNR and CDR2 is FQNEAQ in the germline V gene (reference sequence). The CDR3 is CASRQGSKAGKEQFF. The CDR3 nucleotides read TGTGCCAGCAGGCAGGGGTCCAAAGCGGGGAAAGAGCAGTTCTTC. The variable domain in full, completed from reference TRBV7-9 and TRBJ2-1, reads DTGVSQNPRHKITKRGQNVTFRCDPISEHNRLYWYRQTLGQGPEFLTYFQNEAQLEKSRLLSDRFSAERPKGSFSTLEIQRTEQGDSAMYLCASRQGSKAGKEQFFGPGTRLTVL.

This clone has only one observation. Here the CDR3 DNA reads TGTGCCAGCACCCTGGGGGGGTCTGGGGCCAACGTCCTGACTTTC. Protein sequence: CASTLGGSGANVLTF. The J gene is TRBJ2-6, the V gene TRBV7-2, with 7 bases aligning to TRBD2. Germline CDR1 reads SGHTA; CDR2 reads FQGNSA. V dropped 7 bases and J dropped 1; count of bases not matched to a gene: 4. The CDR3 has 15 amino acids.

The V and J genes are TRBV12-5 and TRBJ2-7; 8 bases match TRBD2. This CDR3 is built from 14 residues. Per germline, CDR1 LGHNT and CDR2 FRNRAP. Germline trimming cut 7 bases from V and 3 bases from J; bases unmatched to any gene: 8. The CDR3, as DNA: TGTGCTAGTGCTTTAAGCGGGAGAAGCTACGAGCAGTACTTC. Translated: CASALSGRSYEQYF.

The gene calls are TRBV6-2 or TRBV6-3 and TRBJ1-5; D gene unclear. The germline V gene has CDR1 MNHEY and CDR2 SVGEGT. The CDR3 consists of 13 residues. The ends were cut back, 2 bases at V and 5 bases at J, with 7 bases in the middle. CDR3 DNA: TGTGCCAGCAGTTACAAGGACTATCAGCCCCAGCATTTT. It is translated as CASSYKDYQPQHF.

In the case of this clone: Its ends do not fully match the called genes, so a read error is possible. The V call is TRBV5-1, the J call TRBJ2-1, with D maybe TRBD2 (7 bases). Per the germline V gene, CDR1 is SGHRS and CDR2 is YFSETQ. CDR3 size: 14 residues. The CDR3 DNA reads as TGCGCCAGCAGCTTGTCGGCGGGGGCCCCCCAGCTAATCTTC. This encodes CASSLSAGAPQLIF.

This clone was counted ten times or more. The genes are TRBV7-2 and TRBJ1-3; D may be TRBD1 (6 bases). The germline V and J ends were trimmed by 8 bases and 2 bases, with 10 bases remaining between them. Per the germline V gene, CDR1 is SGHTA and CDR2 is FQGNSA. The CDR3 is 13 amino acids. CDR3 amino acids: CASSGVAGNTIYF. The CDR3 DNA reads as TGTGCCAGCTCAGGGGTGGCTGGAAACACCATATATTTT.

In DNA, the CDR3 is TGCGCCAGCAGCTGGACCGGGACAGACTCCTACGAGCAGTACTTC. Translation gives CASSWTGTDSYEQYF. J is TRBJ2-7 and V is TRBV5-1; 7 bases match TRBD1. Germline V gene sequence: CDR1 SGHRS, CDR2 YFSETQ. The trim removed 3 bases at V and 0 bases at J, leaving 6 bases unmatched. The CDR3 sequence is 15 residues long. Complete variable domain (other parts from reference TRBV5-1 and TRBJ2-7): KAGVTQTPRYLIKTRGQQVTLSCSPISGHRSVSWYQQTPGQGLQFLFEYFSETQRNKGNFPGRFSGRQFSNSRSEMNVSTLELGDSALYLCASSWTGTDSYEQYFGPGTRLTVT.

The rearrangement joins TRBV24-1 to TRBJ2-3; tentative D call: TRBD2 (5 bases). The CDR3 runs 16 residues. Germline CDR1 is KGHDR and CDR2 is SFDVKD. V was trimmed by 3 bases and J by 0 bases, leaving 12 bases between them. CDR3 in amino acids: CATSDPYRGSTDTQYF. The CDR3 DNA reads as TGTGCCACCAGTGATCCTTACAGAGGGAGCACAGATACGCAGTATTTT.

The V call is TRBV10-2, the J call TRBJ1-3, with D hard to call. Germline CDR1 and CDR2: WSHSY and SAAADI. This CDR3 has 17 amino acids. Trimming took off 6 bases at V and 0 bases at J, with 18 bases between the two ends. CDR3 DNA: TGCGCCAGCAGGAATTTGGGCCTCGATCGCTCTGGAAACACCATATATTTT. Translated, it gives CASRNLGLDRSGNTIYF.

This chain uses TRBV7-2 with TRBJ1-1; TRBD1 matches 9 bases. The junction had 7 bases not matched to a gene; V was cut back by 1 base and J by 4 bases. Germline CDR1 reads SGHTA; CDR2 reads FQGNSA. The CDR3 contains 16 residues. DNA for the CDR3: TGTGCCAGCAGCTTAGGCACCGGACAGGGGATCACTGAAGCTTTCTTT. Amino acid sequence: CASSLGTGQGITEAFF.